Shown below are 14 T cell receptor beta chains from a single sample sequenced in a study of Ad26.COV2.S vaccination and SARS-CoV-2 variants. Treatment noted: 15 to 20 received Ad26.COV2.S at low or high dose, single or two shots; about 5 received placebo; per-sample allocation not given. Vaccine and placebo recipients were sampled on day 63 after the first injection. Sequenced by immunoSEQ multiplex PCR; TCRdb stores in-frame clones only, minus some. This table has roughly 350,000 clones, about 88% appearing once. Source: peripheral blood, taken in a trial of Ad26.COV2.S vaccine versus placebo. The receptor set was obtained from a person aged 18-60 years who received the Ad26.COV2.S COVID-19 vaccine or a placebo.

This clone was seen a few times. The CDR3 coding sequence is TGTGCCAGCAGTCGGGTGGCGGATCAGCCCCAGCATTTT. Protein: CASSRVADQPQHF. The J gene is TRBJ1-5, the V gene TRBV6-5; D remains ambiguous. Germline-derived CDR1 and CDR2 are MNHEY and SVGAGI. The ends were cut back, 5 bases at V and 5 bases at J, with 10 bases in the middle. The CDR3 runs to 13 residues.

The CDR3 region is CASSLLEGIVYNEQFF. CDR3 sequence (DNA): TGTGCCAGCAGTTTATTGGAGGGTATAGTCTACAATGAGCAGTTCTTC. The chain links TRBV27 to TRBJ2-1; D might be TRBD2 (6 bases). The CDR3 is 16 amino acids. In germline, CDR1 is MNHEY, CDR2 SMNVEV (reference sequence). The ends were cut back, 1 base at V and 3 bases at J, with 13 bases in the middle.

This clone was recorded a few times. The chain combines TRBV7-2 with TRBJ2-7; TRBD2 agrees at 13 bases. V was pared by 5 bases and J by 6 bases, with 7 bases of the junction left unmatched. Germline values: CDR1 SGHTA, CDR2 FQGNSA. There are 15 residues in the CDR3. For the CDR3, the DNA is TGTGCCAGCAGCGGACCGGGACTAGCGGGAACCGAGCAGTACTTC. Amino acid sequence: CASSGPGLAGTEQYF.

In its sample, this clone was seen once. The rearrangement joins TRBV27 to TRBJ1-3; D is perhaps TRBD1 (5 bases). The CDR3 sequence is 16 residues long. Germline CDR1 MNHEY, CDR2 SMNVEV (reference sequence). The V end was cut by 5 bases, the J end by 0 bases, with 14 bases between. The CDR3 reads CASSPRDPSSGNTIYF. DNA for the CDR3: TGTGCCAGCAGTCCCCGGGACCCCAGCTCTGGAAACACCATATATTTT.

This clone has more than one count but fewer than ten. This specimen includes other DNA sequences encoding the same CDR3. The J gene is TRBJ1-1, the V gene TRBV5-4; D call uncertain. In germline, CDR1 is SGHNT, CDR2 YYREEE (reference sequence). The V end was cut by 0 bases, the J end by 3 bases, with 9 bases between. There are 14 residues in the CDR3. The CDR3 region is CASSLGARDTEAFF. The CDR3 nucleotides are TGTGCCAGCAGCTTGGGGGCAAGGGACACTGAAGCTTTCTTT. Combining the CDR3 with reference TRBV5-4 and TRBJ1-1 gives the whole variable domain ETGVTQSPTHLIKTRGQQVTLRCSSQSGHNTVSWYQQALGQGPQFIFQYYREEENGRGNFPPRFSGLQFPNYSSELNVNALELDDSALYLCASSLGARDTEAFFGQGTRLTVV.

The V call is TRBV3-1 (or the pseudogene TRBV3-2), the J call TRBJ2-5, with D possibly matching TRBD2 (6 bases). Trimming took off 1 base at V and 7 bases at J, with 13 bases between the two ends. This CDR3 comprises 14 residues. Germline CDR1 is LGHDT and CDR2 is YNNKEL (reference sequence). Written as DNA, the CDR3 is TGTGCCAGCAGCCAAGTCGCGGGGATGGGGACCCAGTACTTC. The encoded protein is CASSQVAGMGTQYF.

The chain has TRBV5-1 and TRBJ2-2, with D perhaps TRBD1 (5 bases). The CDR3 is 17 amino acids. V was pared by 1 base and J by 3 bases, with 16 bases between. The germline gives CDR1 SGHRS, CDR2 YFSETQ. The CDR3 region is CASSLQTSGHDTGELFF. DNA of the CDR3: TGCGCCAGCAGCTTGCAAACATCCGGACATGACACCGGGGAGCTGTTTTTT.

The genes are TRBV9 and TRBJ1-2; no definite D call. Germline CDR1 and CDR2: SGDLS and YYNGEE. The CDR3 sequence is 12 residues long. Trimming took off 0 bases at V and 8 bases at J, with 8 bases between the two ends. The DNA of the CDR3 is TGTGCCAGCAGCGTAGAACAGCGGGGCTACACCTTC. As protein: CASSVEQRGYTF.

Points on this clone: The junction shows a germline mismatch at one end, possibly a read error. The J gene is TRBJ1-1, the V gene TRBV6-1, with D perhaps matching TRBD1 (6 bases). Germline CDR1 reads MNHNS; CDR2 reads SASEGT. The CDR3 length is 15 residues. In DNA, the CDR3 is TGTGCCAGCAGAGAAGTAGGAGGAGGGGGGCCTGAAGCTTTCTTT. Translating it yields CASREVGGGGPEAFF.

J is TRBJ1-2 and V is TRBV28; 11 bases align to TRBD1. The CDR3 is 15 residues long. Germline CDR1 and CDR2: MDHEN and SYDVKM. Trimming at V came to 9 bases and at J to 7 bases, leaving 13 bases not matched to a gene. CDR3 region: CASSTAGTGGLGYTF. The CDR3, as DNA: TGTGCCAGTTCCACTGCCGGGACAGGGGGACTTGGCTACACCTTC.

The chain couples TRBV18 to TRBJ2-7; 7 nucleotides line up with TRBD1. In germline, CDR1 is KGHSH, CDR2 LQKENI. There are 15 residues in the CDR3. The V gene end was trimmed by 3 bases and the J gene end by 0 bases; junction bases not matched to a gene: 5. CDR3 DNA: TGTGCCAGCTCACCGTCGACAGGGCTCTCCTACGAGCAGTACTTC. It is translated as CASSPSTGLSYEQYF.

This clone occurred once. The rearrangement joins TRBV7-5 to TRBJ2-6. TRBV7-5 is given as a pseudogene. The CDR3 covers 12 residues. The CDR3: CARRSGANVLTF. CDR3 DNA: TGTGCCAGAAGGTCTGGGGCCAACGTCCTGACTTTC.

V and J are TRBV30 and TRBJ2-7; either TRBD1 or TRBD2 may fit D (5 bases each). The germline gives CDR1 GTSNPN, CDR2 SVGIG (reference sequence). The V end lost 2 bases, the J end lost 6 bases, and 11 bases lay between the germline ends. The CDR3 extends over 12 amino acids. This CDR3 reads CAWSRGAVEQYF. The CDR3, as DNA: TGTGCCTGGAGTCGAGGGGCAGTCGAGCAGTACTTC.

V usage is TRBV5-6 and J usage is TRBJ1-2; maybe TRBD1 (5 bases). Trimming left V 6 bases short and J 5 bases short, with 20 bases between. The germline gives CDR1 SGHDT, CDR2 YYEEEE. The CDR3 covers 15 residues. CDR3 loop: CASNRRDSDSYGYTF. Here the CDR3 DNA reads TGTGCCAGCAACCGTCGGGACTCGGATTCTTATGGCTACACCTTC.